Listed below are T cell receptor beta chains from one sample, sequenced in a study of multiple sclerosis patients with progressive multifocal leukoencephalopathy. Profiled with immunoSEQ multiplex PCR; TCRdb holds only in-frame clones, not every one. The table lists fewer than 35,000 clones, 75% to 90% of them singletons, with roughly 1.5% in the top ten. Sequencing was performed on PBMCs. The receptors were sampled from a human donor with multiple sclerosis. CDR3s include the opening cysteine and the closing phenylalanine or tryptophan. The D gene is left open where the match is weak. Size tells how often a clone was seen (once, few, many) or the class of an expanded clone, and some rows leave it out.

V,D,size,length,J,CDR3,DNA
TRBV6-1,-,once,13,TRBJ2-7,CASRSQAGYEQYF,TGTGCCAGCAGATCCCAGGCGGGCTACGAGCAGTACTTC
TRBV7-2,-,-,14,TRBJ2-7,CASSLSYRAGEQYF,TGTGCCAGCAGCTTAAGCTACAGGGCCGGCGAGCAGTACTTC
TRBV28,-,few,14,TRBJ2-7,CASSFAGAAYEQYF,TGTGCCAGCAGTTTTGCGGGGGCGGCCTACGAGCAGTACTTC
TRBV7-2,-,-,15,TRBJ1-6,CASSLDDSYNSPLHF,TGTGCCAGCAGCTTGGATGACTCCTATAATTCACCCCTCCACTTT
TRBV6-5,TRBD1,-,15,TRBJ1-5,CASSYSDRGNQPQHF,TGTGCCAGCAGTTACTCTGACAGGGGTAATCAGCCCCAGCATTTT
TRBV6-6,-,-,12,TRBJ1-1,CASSRQNTEAFF,TGTGCCAGCAGCCGCCAGAACACTGAAGCTTTCTTT
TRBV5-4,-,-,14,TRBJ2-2,CASSSRLDTGELFF,TGTGCCAGCAGCTCCAGACTTGACACCGGGGAGCTGTTTTTT
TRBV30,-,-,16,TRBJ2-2,CAWSVGSSLTTGELFF,TGTGCCTGGAGTGTAGGCTCATCATTGACCACCGGGGAGCTGTTTTTT
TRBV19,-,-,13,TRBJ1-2,CASSIPPNYGYTF,TGTGCCAGTAGTATCCCCCCTAACTATGGCTACACCTTC
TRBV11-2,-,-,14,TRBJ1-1,CASSLAGGGTEAFF,TGTGCCAGCAGCTTAGCTGGGGGTGGCACTGAAGCTTTCTTT
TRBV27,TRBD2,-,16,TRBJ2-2,CASSLTSGRASGELFF,TGTGCCAGCAGTCTGACTAGCGGGAGGGCAAGCGGGGAGCTGTTTTTT
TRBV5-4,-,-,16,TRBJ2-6,CASSIRQVSGANVLTF,TGTGCCAGCAGCATCCGACAAGTCTCTGGGGCCAACGTCCTGACTTTC
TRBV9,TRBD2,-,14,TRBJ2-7,CASSRSGTLYEQYF,TGTGCCAGCAGCCGCAGCGGGACTCTGTACGAGCAGTACTTC
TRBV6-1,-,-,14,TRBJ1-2,CASTGTGESYGYTF,TGTGCCAGCACCGGGACCGGGGAGAGTTATGGCTACACCTTC
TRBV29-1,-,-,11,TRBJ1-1,CSVEGAAEAFF,TGCAGCGTTGAGGGGGCGGCTGAAGCTTTCTTT
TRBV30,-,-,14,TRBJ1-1,CAWRRAGPGAEAFF,TGTGCCTGGAGACGGGCAGGCCCCGGGGCTGAAGCTTTCTTT
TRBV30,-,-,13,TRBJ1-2,CAWSVRSNYGYTF,TGTGCCTGGAGTGTACGGAGTAACTATGGCTACACCTTC
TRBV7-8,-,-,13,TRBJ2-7,CASSLAGTYEQYF,TGTGCCAGCAGCTTAGCAGGCACCTACGAGCAGTACTTC
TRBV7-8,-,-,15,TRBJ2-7,CASSFLEGALYEQYF,TGTGCCAGCAGCTTTTTGGAGGGAGCGTTGTACGAGCAGTACTTC
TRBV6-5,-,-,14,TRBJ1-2,CASTYLRSNYGYTF,TGTGCCAGCACCTACCTTCGATCTAACTATGGCTACACCTTC
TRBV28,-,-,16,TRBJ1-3,CASSQFLYGSGNTIYF,TGTGCCAGCAGCCAATTTCTCTACGGCTCTGGAAACACCATATATTTT
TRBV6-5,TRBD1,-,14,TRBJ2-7,CASSQTRQGGEQYF,TGTGCCAGCAGTCAAACCAGACAGGGGGGCGAGCAGTACTTC
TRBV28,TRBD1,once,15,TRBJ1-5,CASSTGQGKGQPQHF,TGTGCCAGCAGCACGGGACAGGGTAAGGGGCAGCCCCAGCATTTT
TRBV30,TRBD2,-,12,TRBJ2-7,CAWVGGEYEQYF,TGTGCCTGGGTGGGGGGGGAATACGAGCAGTACTTC
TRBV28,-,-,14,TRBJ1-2,CASSPVTAFYGYTF,TGTGCCAGCAGCCCCGTGACGGCCTTCTATGGCTACACCTTC
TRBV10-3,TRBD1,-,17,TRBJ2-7,CAISTGVGEAAGNEQYF,TGTGCCATCAGCACAGGGGTAGGCGAGGCGGCAGGGAACGAGCAGTACTTC
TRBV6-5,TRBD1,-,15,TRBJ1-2,CASSYSGGAGYGYTF,TGTGCCAGCAGTTACTCAGGGGGCGCGGGCTATGGCTACACCTTC
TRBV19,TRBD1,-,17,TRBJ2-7,CASSTLPTGTGMREQYF,TGTGCCAGTAGTACCCTACCCACCGGGACAGGGATGAGGGAGCAGTACTTC
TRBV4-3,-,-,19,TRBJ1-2,CASSQANPTLGWVDYGYTF,TGCGCCAGCAGCCAAGCAAATCCCACGTTGGGATGGGTTGACTATGGCTACACCTTC
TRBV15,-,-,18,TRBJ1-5,CATSRGRGPGGGDQPQHF,TGTGCCACCAGCAGGGGACGAGGCCCGGGCGGGGGCGATCAGCCCCAGCATTTT
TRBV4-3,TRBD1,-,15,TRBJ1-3,CASSRDRVSGNTIYF,TGCGCCAGCAGCCGGGACAGAGTCTCTGGAAACACCATATATTTT
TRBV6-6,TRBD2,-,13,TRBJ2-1,CASSYSTSGEQFF,TGTGCCAGCAGTTACTCGACTAGCGGGGAGCAGTTCTTC
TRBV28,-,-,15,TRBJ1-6,CASSSPGVGNSPLHF,TGTGCCAGCAGTTCACCGGGTGTAGGGAATTCACCCCTCCACTTT
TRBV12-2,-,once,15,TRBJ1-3,CASRLVGDSGNTIYF,TGTGCAAGTCGCTTAGTGGGGGACTCTGGAAACACCATATATTTT
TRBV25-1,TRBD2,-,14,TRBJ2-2,CASNLAGGTGELFF,TGTGCCAGCAATCTAGCGGGAGGTACCGGGGAGCTGTTTTTT
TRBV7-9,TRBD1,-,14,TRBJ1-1,CASSSQGWNTEAFF,TGTGCCAGCAGCTCACAGGGGTGGAACACTGAAGCTTTCTTT
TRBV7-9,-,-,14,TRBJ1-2,CASSPTIINYGYTF,TGTGCCAGCAGCCCAACAATTATCAATTATGGCTACACCTTC